The 7 T cell receptor beta chains below all came from one sample that was sequenced in a study of T-cell memory formation after mild COVID-19. TCRdb independently ran MiXCR on the 5' RACE reads; one entry per CDR3 protein. The table lists about 610,000 distinct CDR3 sequences, 17% of them singletons. Sequencing was performed on PBMCs or a T cell subset sorted from them (not recorded which). The origin of the receptors is an adult woman who had mild COVID-19 (a few samples of this study predate the infection). Cell type and time point are not known.

This clonotype has more than one count but fewer than ten. The rearrangement links TRBV12-3 or TRBV12-4 to TRBJ1-1; D is possibly TRBD1 (5 bases). The CDR3 spans 15 residues. Trimming left V 8 bases short and J 4 bases short, with 20 bases between. Here the CDR3 reads CASSSRAGMGTEAFF. The CDR3 DNA follows: TGTGCCAGCTCTTCAAGGGCAGGGATGGGCACTGAAGCTTTCTTT.

This clonotype was recorded a few times. The chain has TRBV7-8 and TRBJ1-4; D may be TRBD1 (5 bases). Germline CDR1 SGHVS, CDR2 FQNEAQ. V was pared by 3 bases and J by 6 bases, with 8 bases between. The CDR3 has 13 residues. This CDR3 reads CASSLQGYEKLFF. CDR3 bases: TGTGCCAGCAGCTTGCAGGGATATGAAAAACTGTTTTTT.

J is TRBJ2-7 and V is TRBV4-3; 9 positions agree with TRBD1. Trimming at V came to 3 bases and at J to 7 bases, leaving 16 bases not matched to a gene. The germline V gene encodes CDR1 LGHNA and CDR2 YSLEER. CDR3 size: 17 residues. CDR3 amino acids: CASSHVVGGTGLREQYF. The CDR3 DNA reads TGCGCCAGCAGCCATGTGGTGGGAGGGACAGGGTTGAGAGAGCAGTACTTC.

The table lists this clonotype with a few counts. The chain employs TRBV4-2 and TRBJ1-5; tentative D call: TRBD1 (6 bases). The CDR3 consists of 16 residues. Germline V gene lookup returns CDR1 LGHNA and CDR2 YNFKEQ. Trimming removed 4 bases at V and 6 bases at J, with 19 bases between. DNA for the CDR3: TGTGCCAGCAGCCCCGCCGGTGGGGGCATAGGTCAGCCCCAGCATTTT. It encodes CASSPAGGGIGQPQHF.

This chain uses TRBV4-3 with TRBJ2-4; TRBD2 is a possible D gene (5 bases). Looked up from germline, CDR1 is LGHNA and CDR2 is YSLEER. CDR3 size: 17 residues. Trimming shortened V by 6 bases and J by 6 bases, and 24 bases separated the two germline ends. CDR3 nucleotide sequence: TGCGCCAGCAGTCGAAGCGCGGAGGACGGCGGTGGAAACATTCAGTACTTC. Translation gives CASSRSAEDGGGNIQYF.

This clonotype was observed a handful of times. V and J are TRBV12-3 or TRBV12-4 and TRBJ2-7; tentatively, D is TRBD1 (7 bases). The ends were cut back, 5 bases at V and 2 bases at J, with 13 bases in the middle. The CDR3 length is 14 residues. The CDR3 DNA reads as TGTGCCAGCAGTCGACAGGGACTGGCCTACGAGCAGTACTTC. It is translated as CASSRQGLAYEQYF.

V usage is TRBV5-1 and J usage is TRBJ1-6; D uncertain. Germline CDR1 and CDR2: SGHRS and YFSETQ. Trimming pared 0 bases from V and 8 bases from J, leaving 12 bases between. There are 15 residues in the CDR3. CDR3 sequence reads: CASSLVPAGDSPLHF. Here the CDR3 DNA reads TGCGCCAGCAGCTTGGTTCCAGCAGGTGATTCACCCCTCCACTTT.